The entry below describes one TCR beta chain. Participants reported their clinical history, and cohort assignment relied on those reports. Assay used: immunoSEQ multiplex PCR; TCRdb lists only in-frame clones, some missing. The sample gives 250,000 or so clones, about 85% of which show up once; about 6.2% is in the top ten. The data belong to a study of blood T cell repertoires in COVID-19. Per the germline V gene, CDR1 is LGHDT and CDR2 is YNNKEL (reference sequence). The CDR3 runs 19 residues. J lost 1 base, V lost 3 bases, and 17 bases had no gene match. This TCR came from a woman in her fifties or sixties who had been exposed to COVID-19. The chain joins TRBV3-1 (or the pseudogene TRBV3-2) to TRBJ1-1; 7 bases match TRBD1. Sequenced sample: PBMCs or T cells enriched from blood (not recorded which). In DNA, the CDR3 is TGTGCCAGCAGCCAGAGGGGGCTACCGGGAGGGCCGAGGAACACTGAAGCTTTCTTT. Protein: CASSQRGLPGGPRNTEAFF.